The 17 T cell receptor beta chains below all came from one sample that was sequenced in a study of T cell changes during pregnancy in multiple sclerosis. Assay: immunoSEQ multiplex PCR; the TCRdb copy retains only in-frame clones and omits some. The repertoire holds about 42,000 clones, with about 90% as singletons. The sequenced sample was CD4+ T cells from peripheral blood mononuclear cells, obtained after pregnancy. Receptors were obtained from a female donor in good health, enrolled as a control in a pregnancy study.

CDR3 residues: CASSLQGSSYNEQFF. CDR3 in DNA: TGTGCCAGCAGCTTACAGGGGAGCTCCTACAATGAGCAGTTCTTC. V gene TRBV7-9 combines with J gene TRBJ2-1; the D gene is possibly TRBD1 (6 bases). The germline CDR1 and CDR2 sequences are SEHNR and FQNEAQ (reference sequence). Trimming removed 2 bases at V and 0 bases at J, with 8 bases between. CDR3 length: 15 residues.

V usage is TRBV15 and J usage is TRBJ2-1; D is unclear. The V gene lost 4 bases and the J gene lost 4 bases, with 11 bases spanning the gap. The length of the CDR3 is 14 residues. CDR1 and CDR2 from the germline V gene are LNHNV and YYDKDF (reference sequence). DNA of the CDR3: TGTGCCACCAGCAAACTCTCCGGTTACAATGAGCAGTTCTTC. As protein: CATSKLSGYNEQFF.

This sequence joins TRBV7-9 and TRBJ1-4, with 7 bases that match TRBD1. The CDR3 extends over 15 amino acids. With 4 bases clipped from V and 4 bases from J, the junction kept 6 bases outside the gene matches. Per the germline V gene, CDR1 is SEHNR and CDR2 is FQNEAQ (reference sequence). The CDR3 reads CASSSQGTLNEKLFF. In DNA, the CDR3 is TGTGCCAGCAGCTCACAGGGGACCCTTAATGAAAAACTGTTTTTT.

This chain links TRBV2 with TRBJ1-5; the match to TRBD1 covers 8 bases. The CDR3 is 13 amino acids. From germline, CDR1 is SNHLY and CDR2 FYNNEI. V dropped 6 bases and J dropped 4; count of bases not matched to a gene: 2. CDR3 amino acids: CASRDRENQPQHF. The DNA of the CDR3 is TGTGCCAGCAGGGACAGGGAAAATCAGCCCCAGCATTTT.

This CDR3 reads CASSFTGSGGYTF. DNA for the CDR3: TGTGCCAGCAGTTTTACAGGGTCTGGTGGCTACACCTTC. The chain employs TRBV28 and TRBJ1-2, with D possibly matching TRBD1 (6 bases). The V gene's germline CDR1 is MDHEN and CDR2 SYDVKM. The CDR3 extends over 13 amino acids. V was shortened by 3 bases and J by 7 bases, with 12 bases between the two germline ends.

The chain links TRBV28 to TRBJ1-5; D unclear. The V gene's germline CDR1 is MDHEN and CDR2 SYDVKM. Trimming cost V 0 bases and J 2 bases, with 8 bases left between them. This CDR3 is built from 15 residues. This chain's CDR3 is CASSLWRQGNQPQHF. CDR3 nucleotide sequence: TGTGCCAGCAGTTTATGGCGTCAGGGCAATCAGCCCCAGCATTTT.

The genes are TRBV28 and TRBJ1-5; D perhaps matches TRBD1 (6 bases). From germline, CDR1 is MDHEN and CDR2 SYDVKM. V gave up 8 bases and J gave up 0 bases, with 11 bases separating them. CDR3 size: 14 residues. The CDR3 sequence is CASVGHLSNQPQHF. CDR3 nucleotides: TGTGCCAGCGTGGGACACCTTAGCAATCAGCCCCAGCATTTT.

This clone was detected a few times. The chain is built from TRBV18 and TRBJ1-1, with D perhaps matching TRBD1 (6 bases). V was clipped by 6 bases and J by 1 base, with 12 bases between them. Germline lookup yields CDR1 KGHSH and CDR2 LQKENI. The CDR3 contains 14 residues. CDR3 in DNA: TGTGCCAGCTCCCGACAGGTTGAGAACACTGAAGCTTTCTTT. Amino acids: CASSRQVENTEAFF.

This chain joins TRBV4-1 and TRBJ2-5; 9 positions match TRBD2. CDR1 MGHRA and CDR2 YSYEKL come from the germline V gene. The CDR3 runs to 16 residues. V shed 0 bases, J shed 5 bases, and the junction held 7 bases outside the gene matches. CDR3 sequence: CASSQDRAGGRETQYF. CDR3 coding DNA: TGCGCCAGCAGCCAAGACCGAGCGGGGGGCCGGGAGACCCAGTACTTC.

The gene calls are TRBV30 and TRBJ1-1; the match to TRBD1 covers 8 bases. The V gene's germline CDR1 is GTSNPN and CDR2 SVGIG (reference sequence). CDR3 size: 14 residues. J gave up 5 bases and V 5 bases, and 10 bases lay outside the gene matches. The CDR3 sequence is CAWGQGGPRTEAFF. The CDR3 DNA follows: TGTGCCTGGGGACAGGGTGGACCCAGGACTGAAGCTTTCTTT.

The V gene is TRBV15, the J gene TRBJ2-5, with D perhaps TRBD2 (6 bases). V shed 4 bases and J shed 5 bases, with 20 bases lying between them. This CDR3 comprises 16 residues. Germline V gives CDR1 LNHNV, CDR2 YYDKDF (reference sequence). The CDR3 sequence: CATSTDRDSRGETQYF. CDR3 DNA sequence: TGTGCCACCAGCACAGACCGGGACTCTAGGGGCGAGACCCAGTACTTC.

A remark on this clone: One junction end disagrees with the germline gene, perhaps due to a read error. This chain connects TRBV12-5 to TRBJ2-7; TRBD2 matches 11 bases. This CDR3 spans 16 amino acids. Germline V gene lookup returns CDR1 LGHNT and CDR2 FRNRAP. CDR3 sequence (DNA): TGTGCTAGTGGGGTAGCGGGAGGGCCCCAATCCTACGGGCAGTACTTC. This encodes CASGVAGGPQSYGQYF.

The rearrangement links TRBV29-1 to TRBJ1-5; D is perhaps TRBD1 (5 bases). This CDR3 is built from 13 residues. Germline V gene lookup returns CDR1 SQVTM and CDR2 ANQGSEA. V was pared by 5 bases and J by 1 base, with 9 bases between. The chain's CDR3 is CSVTRGSNQPQHF. CDR3 bases: TGCAGCGTTACTCGGGGGAGCAATCAGCCCCAGCATTTT.

The rearrangement links TRBV9 to TRBJ2-1; 9 bases agree with TRBD2. The CDR3 contains 17 residues. Germline CDR1 SGDLS, CDR2 YYNGEE. Losses at the gene ends were 0 bases for V and 4 bases for J; bases not matched to a gene: 8. CDR3 loop: CASSVVPSGMIYNEQFF. CDR3 bases: TGTGCCAGCAGCGTAGTCCCTAGCGGGATGATTTACAATGAGCAGTTCTTC.

The V gene is TRBV28, the J gene TRBJ1-1; perhaps TRBD1 as D (5 bases). V lost 3 bases, J lost 8 bases, and 16 bases lay in between. The germline V gene has CDR1 MDHEN and CDR2 SYDVKM. The CDR3 length is 14 residues. The chain's CDR3 is CASSFRALSGEAFF. In nucleotides, the CDR3 is TGTGCCAGCAGTTTTAGGGCCCTATCAGGGGAAGCTTTCTTT. The whole variable domain, remainder taken from reference TRBV28 and TRBJ1-1, is DVKVTQSSRYLVKRTGEKVFLECVQDMDHENMFWYRQDPGLGLRLIYFSYDVKMKEKGDIPEGYSVSREKKERFSLILESASTNQTSMYLCASSFRALSGEAFFGQGTRLTVV.

The chain uses TRBV28 and TRBJ2-3; 7 nucleotides match TRBD2. The CDR3 covers 18 residues. The germline V gene encodes CDR1 MDHEN and CDR2 SYDVKM. V gave up 1 base and J gave up 1 base; unmatched junction bases: 11. The CDR3 coding sequence is TGTGCCAGCAGTTTATTTAAGGCGGGGGACGTCCGCACAGATACGCAGTATTTT. This sequence encodes CASSLFKAGDVRTDTQYF.

Written as DNA, the CDR3 is TGTGCCAGCAGTCAGACAGGGGTCCTTTATAGCAATCAGCCCCAGCATTTT. It is translated as CASSQTGVLYSNQPQHF. The V call is TRBV28, the J call TRBJ1-5; 8 bases match TRBD1. V dropped 5 bases and J dropped 0; count of bases not matched to a gene: 9. Germline loops: CDR1 MDHEN, CDR2 SYDVKM. The CDR3 consists of 17 residues.